A selection of T cell receptor beta chains follows, all from one sample in a study of OX40 agonist ivuxolimab in advanced cancers. Sequencing used immunoSEQ multiplex PCR; TCRdb keeps in-frame clones, though not all of them. The profile shows 44,000 or so clones, 88% of them singletons. Material: CD4+ or CD8+ T cells sorted from blood, obtained in a trial of the OX40 agonist ivuxolimab. These TCRs come from an adult with an advanced solid tumor such as melanoma, head and neck, liver or kidney cancer. The conserved cysteine and the conserved F or W are not part of the CDR3 here. Each record gives: J gene, V gene, CDR3 protein.

TRBJ2-7,TRBV19,ASSIGVTSGRYEQY
TRBJ2-3,TRBV5-4,ASSLAGSGGAADTQY
TRBJ1-6,TRBV30,AWSLGGRGNNSPLH
TRBJ2-5,TRBV2,ASRDTNGETQY
TRBJ2-6,TRBV2,ASSPESGAGANVLT
TRBJ1-2,TRBV4-1,ASNELQGSNYGYT
TRBJ1-6,TRBV30,AWSYTGGGNSPLH
TRBJ2-3,TRBV10-3,AISIASGGADTQY
TRBJ1-4,TRBV6-1,ASSEDGGNEKLF
TRBJ2-5,TRBV7-9,ASSLVVSAETQY
TRBJ2-7,TRBV7-3,ASSLGYSYEQY
TRBJ1-6,TRBV6-1,ASLGALALPLH
TRBJ1-2,TRBV27,ASSSSWDTYGYT
TRBJ2-7,TRBV15,ATSRAGQGYEQY
TRBJ1-5,TRBV4-3,ASSQDTLQGTPQH
TRBJ1-5,TRBV28,ASSSSPGQLS
TRBJ2-4,TRBV5-6,ASSLGALARGRGMD
TRBJ2-7,TRBV7-6,ASKSQEYSYEQY
TRBJ2-2,TRBV6-5,ASRKVTGELF
TRBJ1-3,TRBV30,AWSVGTGGSGNTIY
TRBJ2-4,TRBV7-2,ASSESPNLAKNIQY
TRBJ1-3,TRBV7-2,ASSPWMGAGNTIY
TRBJ2-5,TRBV5-1,ASSLVGGGETQY
TRBJ1-2,TRBV6-5,ASSYSGQNYGYT
TRBJ1-3,TRBV7-9,ATDRGFSGNTIY
TRBJ1-1,TRBV19,ASSKLYENTEAF
TRBJ2-1,TRBV4-2,ASSQEGTSGGNNEQF